The 21 T cell receptor beta chains given below trace back to one sample, sequenced in a study of Ad26.COV2.S vaccination and SARS-CoV-2 variants. Assay used: immunoSEQ multiplex PCR; TCRdb lists only in-frame clones, some missing. The table lists roughly 40,000 clones, 65% to 90% of them singletons, with more than 45% in the top ten. The input for sequencing was peripheral blood, taken after recovery from COVID-19. The source is a human donor who had recovered from COVID-19.

The J gene is TRBJ1-1, the V gene TRBV21-1; whether TRBD1, the table's D call, matches the DNA was not checked. TRBV21-1 is recorded as a pseudogene. The CDR3 is 15 residues long. CDR3 sequence (DNA): TGTGCCAGCAGCAAAGTGGGACAGCCGAACACTGAAGCTTTCTTT. It codes for CASSKVGQPNTEAFF.

There are a few counts of this clone. This chain connects TRBV10-1 to TRBJ1-3; D is uncertain. V lost 3 bases, J lost 4 bases, and 4 bases lay in between. Germline CDR1 is WNHNN and CDR2 is SYGVQD (reference sequence). This CDR3 spans 12 amino acids. CDR3 nucleotides: TGCGCCAGCAGTGACCAGGGAAACACCATATATTTT. Its protein product is CASSDQGNTIYF.

This clone has a handful of counts. The gene calls are TRBV5-1 and TRBJ2-2, with D unclear. The CDR3 loop spans 15 amino acids. In germline, CDR1 is SGHRS, CDR2 YFSETQ. The ends were cut back, 1 base at V and 1 base at J, with 8 bases in the middle. CDR3 nucleotides: TGCGCCAGCAGCTTGAATCGAGGGAACACCGGGGAGCTGTTTTTT. It translates to CASSLNRGNTGELFF.

The chain employs TRBV6-6 and TRBJ1-1; no reliable D call. Per germline, CDR1 MNHNY and CDR2 SVGAGI (reference sequence). The CDR3 has 14 residues. V was pared by 5 bases and J by 5 bases, with 15 bases between. For the CDR3, the DNA is TGTGCCAGCAGTCAGGTCGGCAGGCGAACTGAAGCTTTCTTT. Encoded protein: CASSQVGRRTEAFF.

The rearrangement uses TRBV5-5 and TRBJ2-3; no clear D gene. The CDR3 spans 14 residues. V was pared by 1 base and J by 2 bases, with 8 bases between. The germline CDR1 and CDR2 sequences are SGHKS and YYEKEE (reference sequence). The CDR3 DNA reads TGTGCCAGCAGCTTGCCCCCCATCACAGATACGCAGTATTTT. The encoded protein is CASSLPPITDTQYF.

This chain links TRBV30 with TRBJ2-3; D remains ambiguous. The germline V gene encodes CDR1 GTSNPN and CDR2 SVGIG (reference sequence). The germline V and J ends were trimmed by 1 base and 8 bases, with 10 bases remaining between them. There are 12 residues in the CDR3. CDR3 amino acids: CAWSEAPRTQYF. The DNA of the CDR3 is TGTGCCTGGAGTGAGGCGCCTCGTACGCAGTATTTT.

This clone has just one count. V and J are TRBV7-8 and TRBJ2-7, with D possibly matching TRBD1 (6 bases). The CDR3 is 17 residues long. The ends were cut back, 1 base at V and 2 bases at J, with 18 bases in the middle. CDR1 and CDR2 (germline): SGHVS, FQNEAQ. The CDR3 DNA follows: TGTGCCAGCAGCTTAGAAAAGCCGGGACAAAGAACCTACGAGCAGTACTTC. It specifies CASSLEKPGQRTYEQYF.

The rearrangement links TRBV6-5 to TRBJ2-7, with D maybe TRBD2 (6 bases). The germline CDR1 and CDR2 sequences are MNHEY and SVGAGI. Between the trimmed V and J ends, which lost 8 bases and 0 bases, there was a span of 11 bases. The CDR3 is made up of 13 amino acids. Written as DNA, the CDR3 is TGTGCCAGCCCGGAGGGGAGCTCCTACGAGCAGTACGTC. Protein product: CASPEGSSYEQYV.

This sequence joins TRBV30 and TRBJ1-2; perhaps TRBD1 as D (5 bases). The V gene lost 4 bases and the J gene lost 8 bases, with 17 bases spanning the gap. The CDR3 totals 13 residues. Germline V CDR1 and CDR2: GTSNPN, SVGIG (reference sequence). The CDR3 DNA is TGTGCCTGGAAGGGCAGGGCGGTAGAAGGCTACACCTTC. It translates to CAWKGRAVEGYTF.

The rearrangement links TRBV14 to TRBJ1-3; D ambiguous. Germline loops: CDR1 SGHDN, CDR2 FVKESK. The CDR3 is 17 amino acids. V shed 1 base and J shed 2 bases, with 15 bases lying between them. The CDR3 loop reads CASSQVRNSWTGNTIYF. The CDR3 nucleotides read TGTGCCAGCAGCCAAGTAAGGAACAGTTGGACTGGAAACACCATATATTTT.

The chain is built from TRBV6-5 and TRBJ2-5, with D perhaps being TRBD1 or TRBD2 (7 bases each). This CDR3 has 15 residues. The V end lost 6 bases, the J end lost 5 bases, and 19 bases lay between the germline ends. Looked up from germline, CDR1 is MNHEY and CDR2 is SVGAGI. CDR3 region: CASSLRGGVLETQYF. CDR3 nucleotides: TGTGCCAGCAGCCTCAGGGGGGGAGTCCTGGAGACCCAGTACTTC.

The V and J genes are TRBV12-3 or TRBV12-4 and TRBJ1-1; TRBD1 is a possible D gene (5 bases). The CDR3 has 13 residues. V was cut by 5 bases and J by 5 bases, with 12 bases left in between. CDR3 in amino acids: CASSRAGSTEAFF. DNA for the CDR3: TGTGCCAGCAGTCGTGCAGGGTCGACTGAAGCTTTCTTT.

The genes are TRBV29-1 and TRBJ2-2; 7 bases line up with TRBD1. The J segment lost 3 bases and the V segment lost 5 bases, leaving 9 bases of the junction unmatched. The germline CDR1 and CDR2 sequences are SQVTM and ANQGSEA. The CDR3 consists of 15 residues. CDR3 nucleotides: TGCAGCGTTACCACCGGGACAGTCCACACCGGGGAGCTGTTTTTT. Protein sequence: CSVTTGTVHTGELFF.

This clone was observed once. This chain uses TRBV30 with TRBJ2-1; 7 positions agree with TRBD2. V dropped 4 bases and J dropped 12; count of bases not matched to a gene: 9. The CDR3 is made up of 12 amino acids. CDR1 GTSNPN and CDR2 SVGIG come from the germline V gene (reference sequence). The CDR3 here is CAWTDQREVQFF. CDR3 coding DNA: TGTGCCTGGACCGATCAGCGGGAAGTGCAGTTCTTC.

The chain couples TRBV3-1 (or the pseudogene TRBV3-2) to TRBJ1-2; 7 positions agree with TRBD1. J lost 4 bases, V lost 1 base, and 3 bases had no gene match. From germline, CDR1 is LGHDT and CDR2 YNNKEL (reference sequence). The CDR3 has 14 residues. In nucleotides, the CDR3 is TGTGCCAGCAGCCAAGCCACAGGGGTCTATGGCTACACCTTC. This encodes CASSQATGVYGYTF.

Regarding this clone: In the same sample, other DNA sequences code for this CDR3. The genes are TRBV9 and TRBJ2-1, with unresolved D. There are 13 residues in the CDR3. With 0 bases removed from V and 6 bases from J, the gap between germline ends came to 7 bases. Germline CDR1 reads SGDLS; CDR2 reads YYNGEE. The CDR3 protein is CASSVVGPNEQFF. DNA of the CDR3: TGTGCCAGCAGCGTAGTAGGCCCCAATGAGCAGTTCTTC.

V gene TRBV18 combines with J gene TRBJ2-2; the D gene is possibly TRBD2 (6 bases). CDR1 is KGHSH and CDR2 is LQKENI in the germline V gene. V lost 3 bases and J lost 2, with 7 bases in between. The CDR3 is 14 residues long. CDR3 sequence: CASSPGTNTGELFF. CDR3 DNA sequence: TGTGCCAGCTCACCCGGGACTAACACCGGGGAGCTGTTTTTT.

The chain recombines TRBV19 with TRBJ1-5; TRBD1 matches at 8 bases. The V gene's germline CDR1 is LNHDA and CDR2 SQIVND (reference sequence). The V and J ends lost 5 bases and 5 bases, in that order; junction bases with no gene match: 2. CDR3 length: 13 residues. The CDR3 loop reads CASSQDRDQPQHF. CDR3 bases: TGTGCCAGTAGTCAGGACAGGGATCAGCCCCAGCATTTT.

The chain employs TRBV18 and TRBJ1-5, with 11 nucleotides matching TRBD1. CDR1 and CDR2 from the germline V gene are KGHSH and LQKENI. The CDR3 length is 15 residues. With 6 bases clipped from V and 7 bases from J, the junction kept 8 bases outside the gene matches. CDR3 residues: CASSQGQGVLQPQHF. The CDR3 nucleotides are TGTGCCAGCTCGCAGGGACAGGGGGTGTTGCAGCCCCAGCATTTT.

The V gene is TRBV5-1, the J gene TRBJ2-7; weak D call: TRBD1 (5 bases). The CDR3 covers 17 residues. The germline gives CDR1 SGHRS, CDR2 YFSETQ. The V end was cut by 0 bases, the J end by 0 bases, with 16 bases between. This CDR3 is CASSLGGRQGFSYEQYV. The CDR3 bases are TGCGCCAGCAGCTTGGGCGGCCGTCAGGGATTCTCCTACGAGCAGTACGTC.

A word on this clone: Possible read error: a much larger clone is one base away. The chain links TRBV7-9 to TRBJ1-1; maybe TRBD1 (5 bases). The V gene's germline CDR1 is SEHNR and CDR2 FQNEAQ (reference sequence). Trimming shortened V by 4 bases and J by 3 bases, and 18 bases separated the two germline ends. This CDR3 has 16 residues. The CDR3 sequence: CASSSTQGWGDTEAFF. The CDR3, as DNA: TGTGCCAGCAGCTCCACGCAGGGCTGGGGGGACACTGAAGCTTTCTTT.